Following are 8 T cell receptor beta chains from one sample sequenced in a study of blood T cell repertoires in COVID-19. The method was immunoSEQ multiplex PCR; TCRdb's version includes in-frame clones alone and lacks a portion of them. The sample has over 110,000 clones, 84% seen once; the top ten hold roughly 3.8%. Source material: PBMCs or T cells enriched from blood (not recorded which). The source of these receptors is a man aged 45-65 years in a cohort exposed to, infected with or recovered from COVID-19 (not recorded which).

J is TRBJ2-1 and V is TRBV6-2 or TRBV6-3; D possibly corresponds to TRBD2 (5 bases). V lost 7 bases to trimming and J lost 1 base, with 14 bases between them. The CDR3 totals 15 residues. CDR1 MNHEY and CDR2 SVGEGT come from the germline V gene. The CDR3 is CASTPLGSSYNEQFF. The CDR3 bases are TGTGCCAGCACCCCTCTGGGGAGTTCCTACAATGAGCAGTTCTTC.

J is TRBJ1-5 and V is TRBV10-3, with D perhaps matching TRBD1 (6 bases). The germline V gene encodes CDR1 ENHRY and CDR2 SYGVKD. The V end lost 5 bases, the J end lost 5 bases, and 16 bases lay between the germline ends. The CDR3 contains 15 residues. This CDR3 is CAISTGIGYDQPQHF. For the CDR3, the DNA is TGTGCCATCAGTACAGGGATTGGTTATGATCAGCCCCAGCATTTT.

The CDR3 DNA reads as TGCGCCAGCAGCTTAGAGACAGGGAAGGCTGAAGCTTTCTTT. It specifies CASSLETGKAEAFF. The chain carries TRBV5-1 and TRBJ1-1; TRBD1 aligns across 7 bases. The J segment lost 6 bases and the V segment lost 2 bases, leaving 7 bases of the junction unmatched. The CDR3 is 14 amino acids. Per the germline V gene, CDR1 is SGHRS and CDR2 is YFSETQ.

As for this clone: The sample contains more than one DNA sequence encoding this CDR3. V usage is TRBV5-1 and J usage is TRBJ1-5; D remains ambiguous. V lost 0 bases, J lost 1 base, and 8 bases lay in between. This CDR3 comprises 15 residues. Germline V gene lookup returns CDR1 SGHRS and CDR2 YFSETQ. DNA for the CDR3: TGCGCCAGCAGCTTGGCCACGGGGAGCAATCAGCCCCAGCATTTT. Protein: CASSLATGSNQPQHF.

The chain has TRBV10-3 and TRBJ1-1; tentatively, D is TRBD1 (6 bases). V gave up 8 bases and J gave up 4 bases, with 11 bases separating them. Germline-derived CDR1 and CDR2 are ENHRY and SYGVKD. This CDR3 is built from 12 residues. The CDR3 reads CAIGVGGTEAFF. Written as DNA, the CDR3 is TGTGCCATCGGGGTAGGGGGCACTGAAGCTTTCTTT.

V and J are TRBV9 and TRBJ1-2; the match to TRBD1 covers 7 bases. This CDR3 is built from 15 residues. The V segment lost 5 bases and the J segment 0 bases; nucleotides outside the gene matches: 7. The germline gives CDR1 SGDLS, CDR2 YYNGEE. CDR3 region: CASSRAGQANYGYTF. The CDR3 region has the DNA TGTGCCAGCAGTCGGGCCGGACAGGCTAACTATGGCTACACCTTC. Based on the CDR3 plus reference TRBV9 and TRBJ1-2, the full variable domain is DSGVTQTPKHLITATGQRVTLRCSPRSGDLSVYWYQQSLDQGLQFLIQYYNGEERAKGNILERFSAQQFPDLHSELNLSSLELGDSALYFCASSRAGQANYGYTFGSGTRLTVV.

The chain carries TRBV6-5 and TRBJ1-2; TRBD1 aligns across 7 bases. From germline, CDR1 is MNHEY and CDR2 SVGAGI. J was trimmed by 6 bases and V by 6 bases; bases with no gene match: 7. CDR3 length: 13 residues. CDR3 region: CASSRDRENGYTF. For the CDR3, the DNA is TGTGCCAGCAGCCGAGACAGGGAAAATGGCTACACCTTC.

J is TRBJ2-3 and V is TRBV14; 7 bases line up with TRBD2. The CDR3 totals 17 residues. Looked up from germline, CDR1 is SGHDN and CDR2 is FVKESK. The J segment lost 8 bases and the V segment lost 0 bases, leaving 14 bases of the junction unmatched. DNA of the CDR3: TGTGCCAGCAGCCAAGATCGGGAACAGGCCTGGGGGGGTACGCAGTATTTT. Protein: CASSQDREQAWGGTQYF.